The T cell receptor beta chain under discussion was sequenced for a study of T-cell memory formation after mild COVID-19. The study's findings and limits: The finding that pre-infection memory included some responding clones suggested that cross-reactive memory joined. Among CD4+ contracting clones, most were CM and EM, and CD8+ ones EMRA.

Each CDR3 protein gets one entry after TCRdb re-called the 5' RACE reads with MiXCR. The sample holds approximately 290,000 distinct CDR3 sequences, 8% to 10% seen once. This clonotype has ten or more counts. Its antigen is undetermined. The CDR3 loop spans 16 amino acids. Germline trimming cut 0 bases from V and 10 bases from J; bases unmatched to any gene: 17. Germline CDR1 and CDR2: SQVTM and ANQGSEA. The source is a man aged 18 to 35 who had mild COVID-19 (a few samples of this study predate the infection). Cell type and time point are not known. V is TRBV29-1 and J is TRBJ2-5; 7 nucleotides match TRBD2. The sample consisted of PBMCs or a T cell subset sorted from them (not recorded which). CDR3 DNA sequence: TGCAGCGTTGAAGATCTCCATCGGGGGGACTTCTGGCACCAGTACTTC. Protein sequence: CSVEDLHRGDFWHQYF.